The 10 T cell receptor beta chains reported below all come from one sample, sequenced in a study of CD8 T cells in Susac syndrome. RNA in amounts of about 0.45 to 1 ug was reverse transcribed with random hexamers. Each CDR3 protein gets one entry after TCRdb re-called the immunoSEQ multiplex PCR reads with MiXCR. The sample contains 150,000 to 180,000 distinct CDR3 sequences, over 85% of which appear only once. The sample comprised CD8+ T cells from PBMCs. These receptors were collected from a human donor with multiple sclerosis.

The chain couples TRBV3-1 to TRBJ2-5, with D maybe TRBD2 (5 bases). This CDR3 is built from 15 residues. The germline gives CDR1 LGHDT, CDR2 YNNKEL (reference sequence). Trimming stripped 0 bases from V and 2 bases from J, with 10 bases between. CDR3 nucleotides: TGTGCCAGCAGCCAAGATCTCGGGGAACAAGAGACCCAGTACTTC. Translating gives CASSQDLGEQETQYF.

V and J are TRBV27 and TRBJ2-1, with D unresolved. The germline gives CDR1 MNHEY, CDR2 SMNVEV (reference sequence). Trimming shortened V by 2 bases and J by 9 bases, and 8 bases separated the two germline ends. The CDR3 is 12 amino acids. The CDR3: CASSLPYGEQFF. DNA for the CDR3: TGTGCCAGCAGTTTACCGTATGGTGAGCAGTTCTTC.

V usage is TRBV14 and J usage is TRBJ1-1; no clear D gene. From germline, CDR1 is SGHDN and CDR2 FVKESK. This CDR3 is built from 16 residues. V was pared by 2 bases and J by 3 bases, with 16 bases between. The CDR3 loop reads CASSQFVRVSDTEAFF. The CDR3 nucleotides are TGTGCCAGCAGCCAATTCGTGAGGGTGTCGGACACTGAAGCTTTCTTT.

The chain combines TRBV7-9 with TRBJ2-1; D is undetermined. Germline-derived CDR1 and CDR2 are SEHNR and FQNEAQ (reference sequence). The CDR3 totals 15 residues. Trimming left V 4 bases short and J 0 bases short, with 10 bases between. The CDR3 spells CASSSAFNSYNEQFF. The CDR3 nucleotides read TGTGCCAGCAGCTCAGCCTTTAACTCCTACAATGAGCAGTTCTTC.

The rearrangement links TRBV3-1 to TRBJ2-3; the D is unclear. Germline loops: CDR1 LGHDT, CDR2 YNNKEL (reference sequence). Trimming pared 4 bases from V and 0 bases from J, leaving 5 bases between. The CDR3 is made up of 13 amino acids. The CDR3 sequence: CASSPYSTDTQYF. As DNA, the CDR3 is TGTGCCAGCAGCCCCTACAGCACAGATACGCAGTATTTT.

This clonotype was seen only once. The rearrangement links TRBV5-1 to TRBJ2-7; TRBD1 matches at 9 bases. Germline V gene sequence: CDR1 SGHRS, CDR2 YFSETQ. The CDR3 is 15 amino acids. V was clipped by 0 bases and J by 6 bases; unmatched bases: 7. The CDR3 reads CASSLAGTGSREQYF. The DNA for the CDR3 is TGCGCCAGCAGCTTGGCGGGGACAGGGAGCCGCGAGCAGTACTTC.

The chain recombines TRBV7-9 with TRBJ1-1; D is undetermined. Germline CDR1 reads SEHNR; CDR2 reads FQNEAQ (reference sequence). Trimming left V 1 base short and J 4 bases short, with 7 bases between. The CDR3 is 13 residues long. CDR3 sequence reads: CASSLVLATEAFF. In nucleotides, the CDR3 is TGTGCCAGCAGCTTAGTGCTTGCCACTGAAGCTTTCTTT. The full variable domain, completed using reference TRBV7-9 and TRBJ1-1, is DTGVSQNPRHKITKRGQNVTFRCDPISEHNRLYWYRQTLGQGPEFLTYFQNEAQLEKSRLLSDRFSAERPKGSFSTLEIQRTEQGDSAMYLCASSLVLATEAFFGQGTRLTVV.

As to this clonotype: One end of the junction is discordant with germline, which a read error may explain. The chain uses TRBV27 and TRBJ2-5; no clear D. CDR1 is MNHEY and CDR2 is SMNVEV in the germline V gene (reference sequence). There are 13 residues in the CDR3. The CDR3 sequence is CASSLSPLRFHHF. In DNA form, the CDR3 reads TGTGCCAGCAGTTTATCGCCCCTCCGGTTCCACCACTTC.

The CDR3 region is CASSLDLGQGFYGYTF. CDR3 bases: TGTGCCAGCAGTTTAGATTTAGGACAGGGGTTCTATGGCTACACCTTC. The rearrangement joins TRBV27 to TRBJ1-2; 9 nucleotides line up with TRBD1. Germline CDR1 is MNHEY and CDR2 is SMNVEV (reference sequence). J lost 4 bases, V lost 2 bases, and 8 bases had no gene match. The CDR3 runs to 16 residues.

The gene calls are TRBV29-1 and TRBJ1-2; a weak D match, TRBD1 (6 bases). The V end lost 3 bases, the J end lost 1 base, and 18 bases lay between the germline ends. The CDR3 spans 16 residues. Germline assignment: CDR1 SQVTM and CDR2 ANQGSEA. CDR3 in DNA: TGCAGCGTTGAGGCTGGCAGGGAGGGGGATAACTATGGCTACACCTTC. Translating gives CSVEAGREGDNYGYTF.